This T cell receptor beta chain is from a study of blood T cell repertoires in COVID-19. About the research overall: Researchers got acute and convalescent COVID-19 samples from the United States, Italy and Spain. T cells, B-cell-depleted T cells, or PBMCs provided the cDNA or gDNA that served as material.

The germline V gene has CDR1 SEHNR and CDR2 FQNEAQ (reference sequence). V lost 5 bases, J lost 3 bases, and 13 bases lay in between. The CDR3 is 14 amino acids. How the authors handled the data: Reference gene primer amplification gave nucleated cell count estimates. Using immunoSEQ multiplex PCR, the repertoire was profiled, and TCRdb retains in-frame clones only, with some absent. D and trimming were read from the DNA, whereas the V and J calls and clone size are those reported in that table. This table holds about 170,000 clones, around 92% found once. In Seattle, patients joined the study during active infection and were tracked longitudinally.

Sequencing was performed on peripheral blood. This clonotype originated in a man between 25 and 39 years old with COVID-19, enrolled during active disease. The rearrangement uses TRBV7-9 and TRBJ1-1; D possibly corresponds to TRBD1 (6 bases). The CDR3 sequence is CASSLQGPDTEAFF. CDR3 bases: TGTGCCAGCAGCCTACAGGGTCCTGACACTGAAGCTTTCTTT.